These T cell receptor beta chains were read from a single sample in a study of immune evolution from preneoplasia to lung adenocarcinoma. TCRdb's copy holds only in-frame clones and misses some; the assay was immunoSEQ multiplex PCR. Of about 14,000 clones in the sample, roughly four fifths are singletons; the top ten hold about 2.7%. Sequenced: FFPE minimally invasive lung adenocarcinoma tissue. The receptors here all came from a person aged 55-80 years with lung adenocarcinoma. CDR3s include the opening cysteine and the closing phenylalanine or tryptophan. Each record gives: CDR3 length, J gene, clone size, D gene, V gene, CDR3 DNA, CDR3 protein. D genes are given only for firm matches. Expanded clones are given a class, and other clones once, few, many or no size at all.

13 | TRBJ1-2 | few | . | TRBV6-5 | TGTGCCAGCAGTCCAACGACGAACTATGGCTACACCTTC | CASSPTTNYGYTF
13 | TRBJ2-7 | . | TRBD2 | TRBV29-1 | TGCTCCACAGGGACACTAGCGGAAGGCGAGCAGTACTTC | CSTGTLAEGEQYF
15 | TRBJ2-3 | . | . | TRBV10-3 | TGTGCCAGCGAACAGGAACTAGTATCTGCAGATACGCAGTATTTT | CASEQELVSADTQYF
13 | TRBJ2-7 | . | TRBD2 | TRBV7-9 | TGTGCCAGCAGCTCCGCGGTAGCGGGAGTTGAGTACTTC | CASSSAVAGVEYF
16 | TRBJ1-1 | . | TRBD1 | TRBV4-1 | TGCGCCAGCAGCCGAGAGGGGGCTCGGATGAACACTGAAGCTTTCTTT | CASSREGARMNTEAFF
15 | TRBJ1-4 | once | . | TRBV5-1 | TGCGCCAGCAGCTTGGCAGGGTCGGTGGGTGAAAAACTGTTTTTT | CASSLAGSVGEKLFF
15 | TRBJ1-5 | . | . | TRBV5-8 | TGTGCCAGCAGCTCCCCGGTGGGGGCCCCGGGGCCCCAGCATTTT | CASSSPVGAPGPQHF
15 | TRBJ2-1 | few | TRBD2 | TRBV19 | TGTGCCAGTAGTGCCCTGACGGGGGGAGCGGGTGAGCAGTTCTTC | CASSALTGGAGEQFF
15 | TRBJ2-1 | . | . | TRBV4-1 | TGCGCCAGCAGCCAAGATTCAACTGCCTACAATGAGCAGTTCTTC | CASSQDSTAYNEQFF
14 | TRBJ2-7 | few | . | TRBV7-2 | TGTGCCAGCAGCTTAGGCGGCGGACTCTACGAGCAGTACTTC | CASSLGGGLYEQYF
12 | TRBJ2-7 | . | . | TRBV7-9 | TGTGCCAGCAGCTTAGTCGCCAGCGAGCAGTACTTC | CASSLVASEQYF
14 | TRBJ1-5 | . | TRBD1 | TRBV28 | TGTGCCAGCAGTTCCCGACAGGGGGCCCAGCCCCAGCATTTT | CASSSRQGAQPQHF
17 | TRBJ2-1 | . | . | TRBV7-9 | TGTGCCAGCAGCCAAGCTTTGAGGACCCTCGCCTACAATGAGCAGTTCTTC | CASSQALRTLAYNEQFF
13 | TRBJ2-7 | . | . | TRBV11-3 | TGTGCCAGCAGGGGAGACAACACCTACGAGCAGTACTTC | CASRGDNTYEQYF
13 | TRBJ1-1 | . | . | TRBV11-3 | TGTGCCAGCTCCCGGACGGAAAACACTGAAGCTTTCTTT | CASSRTENTEAFF
13 | TRBJ1-1 | . | . | TRBV29-1 | TGCAGCGTTGCGGTCCTAGGACGCACTGAAGCTTTCTTT | CSVAVLGRTEAFF
19 | TRBJ2-7 | . | . | TRBV18 | TGTGCCAGCTCACGAGGGCTTTCTGGGACCCCTAGCCCTTCCTACGAGCAGTACTTC | CASSRGLSGTPSPSYEQYF
13 | TRBJ1-1 | . | . | TRBV11-2 | TGTGCCAGCAGCCCCCGATTAAACACTGAAGCTTTCTTT | CASSPRLNTEAFF
11 | TRBJ2-7 | . | . | TRBV14 | TGTGCCAGCAGCCTGGAGGCCGAGCAGTACTTC | CASSLEAEQYF
14 | TRBJ1-2 | . | . | TRBV7-9 | TGTGCCAGCAGCTTATCGACAGGAGTATATGGCTACACCTTC | CASSLSTGVYGYTF
16 | TRBJ2-7 | . | TRBD2 | TRBV7-2 | TGTGCCAGCAGCTTCCTGACTAGCGGGAGCTCCTACGAGCAGTACTTC | CASSFLTSGSSYEQYF
17 | TRBJ1-1 | . | . | TRBV30 | TGTGCCTGGAGTTTAGACAGGTATGGTTTTGTTCGCACTGAAGCTTTCTTT | CAWSLDRYGFVRTEAFF
11 | TRBJ2-7 | . | . | TRBV12-5 | TGTGCTAGTGGTTTTGGTAACGAGCAGTACTTC | CASGFGNEQYF
14 | TRBJ2-3 | few | . | TRBV14 | TGTGCCAGCAGCCAAGCAGGGGGCACAGATACGCAGTATTTT | CASSQAGGTDTQYF
15 | TRBJ2-2 | . | TRBD2 | TRBV6-4 | TGTGCCAGCAGTGAGCTAGCGGGGGGCACCGGGGAGCTGTTTTTT | CASSELAGGTGELFF
14 | TRBJ2-3 | . | . | TRBV11-2 | TGTGCCAGCAGCTTCGACCGCGCGGAGGGTGCGCAGTATTTT | CASSFDRAEGAQYF
16 | TRBJ2-1 | . | TRBD2 | TRBV28 | TGTGCCAGCAGTTTAACAGCGGGGGGCTCCTACAATGAGCAGTTCTTC | CASSLTAGGSYNEQFF
16 | TRBJ2-5 | . | . | TRBV11-3 | TGTGCCAGCAGCCCCGCGGATATCGGGGGCGCAGAGACCCAGTACTTC | CASSPADIGGAETQYF
10 | TRBJ2-3 | few | . | TRBV29-1 | TGCAGCGTTGGGACAGATACGCAGTATTTT | CSVGTDTQYF
15 | TRBJ2-2 | few | . | TRBV9 | TGTGCCAGCAGCACAAGCCTCGCAAACACCGGGGAGCTGTTTTTT | CASSTSLANTGELFF
15 | TRBJ2-1 | . | . | TRBV11-2 | TGTGCCAGCACCCCAGGGGGGCTGGGGCCCAGGGGGCAGTTCTTC | CASTPGGLGPRGQFF
16 | TRBJ2-2 | . | TRBD1 | TRBV28 | TGTGCCAGCAGTACACCAACAGGGGGCTGGACCGGGGAGCTGTTTTTT | CASSTPTGGWTGELFF
14 | TRBJ1-5 | . | TRBD1 | TRBV2 | TGTGCCAGCAGTAGGGACAGGGATAATCAGCCCCAGCATTTT | CASSRDRDNQPQHF
12 | TRBJ1-1 | . | . | TRBV18 | TGTGCCAGCTCGGAGCAGGCAGATGAAGCTTTCTTT | CASSEQADEAFF
17 | TRBJ1-6 | . | . | TRBV5-8 | TGTGCCAGCAGCTTTCCGTCGAGGGTTTCCTATAATTCACCCCTCCACTTT | CASSFPSRVSYNSPLHF
12 | TRBJ2-1 | . | . | TRBV6-5 | TGTGCCAGCAGTGGGATGGGCAATGAGCAGTTCTTC | CASSGMGNEQFF
13 | TRBJ1-2 | . | . | TRBV15 | TGTGCCACCAGCAGAGACCGGGCTTATGGCTACACCTTC | CATSRDRAYGYTF
12 | TRBJ1-2 | few | . | TRBV11-3 | TGTGCCAGCAGCTTTGCCGGGAAAGGCTACACCTTC | CASSFAGKGYTF
15 | TRBJ1-1 | . | . | TRBV7-2 | TGTGCCAGCAGCGCCCCGGGGAGACTAAACACTGAAGCTTTCTTT | CASSAPGRLNTEAFF
12 | TRBJ2-1 | . | . | TRBV29-1 | TGCAGCGTTGAAGATCTTTGGGTCGAGCAGTTCTTC | CSVEDLWVEQFF
14 | TRBJ2-7 | . | TRBD1 | TRBV4-3 | TGCGCCAGCAGCCAAGAGGACAGGGACCACGAGCAGTACTTC | CASSQEDRDHEQYF
15 | TRBJ2-7 | once | . | TRBV18 | TGTGCCAGCTCACCACTCGATGGCAGGGCCTACGAGCAGTACTTC | CASSPLDGRAYEQYF
16 | TRBJ2-7 | few | . | TRBV19 | TGTGCCAGTAGCCTCTCCTTCTCTGGCAACACCTACGAGCAGTACTTC | CASSLSFSGNTYEQYF
14 | TRBJ1-2 | few | . | TRBV28 | TGTGCCAGCAGAGCCACAGGACTGAACTATGGCTACACCTTC | CASRATGLNYGYTF
16 | TRBJ1-1 | . | . | TRBV9 | . | CASSVAAGSWNRATFF
11 | TRBJ1-4 | . | . | TRBV7-9 | TGTGCCAGCAGTTTATATGAAAAACTGTTTTTT | CASSLYEKLFF
14 | TRBJ1-5 | . | TRBD1 | TRBV18 | TGTGCCAGCTCACCAGGACAGGGGTTGCAGCCCCAGCATTTT | CASSPGQGLQPQHF
16 | TRBJ1-2 | . | . | TRBV7-7 | TGTGCTAGCAGCTTAGGCGAGGTAGGGGTTAACTATGGCTACACCTTC | CASSLGEVGVNYGYTF
11 | TRBJ2-7 | . | . | TRBV29-1 | TGCAGCGTAGCAGGCTCCTACGAGCAGTACTTC | CSVAGSYEQYF
14 | TRBJ1-2 | . | TRBD1 | TRBV7-9 | TGTGCCAGCGGTTTAACAGGGGGCCTCGGAGGCTACACCTTC | CASGLTGGLGGYTF
15 | TRBJ1-1 | . | TRBD1 | TRBV6-5 | TGTGCCAGCAGTTACTCGAACAGGGGGCAGGGTGAAGCTTTCTTT | CASSYSNRGQGEAFF
14 | TRBJ2-7 | once | . | TRBV7-9 | TGTGCCAGCAGCTTTCGGTCGGACCGGGGCGAGCAGTACTTC | CASSFRSDRGEQYF
15 | TRBJ2-3 | few | TRBD2 | TRBV6-4 | TGTGCCAGCAGTGATGGACTAGCGGAGACAGATACGCAGTATTTT | CASSDGLAETDTQYF
17 | TRBJ1-1 | few | TRBD1 | TRBV4-3 | TGCGCCAGCAGCCAACGGACGACAGGGTCGACGAACACTGAAGCTTTCTTT | CASSQRTTGSTNTEAFF
10 | TRBJ1-2 | once | . | TRBV29-1 | TGCAGCGTCGGGGACGATGGCTACACCTTC | CSVGDDGYTF